This T cell receptor beta chain was recorded in a study of CD8 T cells in ankylosing spondylitis. At least ten counts were recorded for this clonotype. Its antigen is undetermined. CDR3 length equals 16 residues. Germline V gene sequence: CDR1 KGHDR, CDR2 SFDVKD. V was shortened by 4 bases and J by 8 bases, with 20 bases between the two germline ends. General observations from the study: It appeared that ankylosing spondylitis blood was characterized by a TCR beta motif of several highly homologous variants. Prior literature has documented some motif variants in synovial fluid and blood from reactive arthritis. Peripheral blood samples showed relatively rare disease-linked clones, and these clones were CD8+. Matched synovial fluid from ankylosing spondylitis patients was reported to be enriched for disease-linked clones.

Molecular-barcoded quantitative 5'-RACE produced these TCR beta libraries. MiXCR, applied by TCRdb to the 5' RACE reads, yields one record per CDR3 protein. The sample lists about 220,000 distinct CDR3 sequences; 5.5% to 7.5% were seen once. The chain is built from TRBV24-1 and TRBJ2-1, with D possibly TRBD1 on 6 matching bases. The sample comprised blood, either unsorted or a sorted T cell fraction (not recorded which). The sequence derives from a male donor with ankylosing spondylitis. The CDR3 nucleotides read TGTGCCACCAGTGACTACCGGGACATCTCTAGGCATGAGCAGTTCTTC. This codes for CATSDYRDISRHEQFF.